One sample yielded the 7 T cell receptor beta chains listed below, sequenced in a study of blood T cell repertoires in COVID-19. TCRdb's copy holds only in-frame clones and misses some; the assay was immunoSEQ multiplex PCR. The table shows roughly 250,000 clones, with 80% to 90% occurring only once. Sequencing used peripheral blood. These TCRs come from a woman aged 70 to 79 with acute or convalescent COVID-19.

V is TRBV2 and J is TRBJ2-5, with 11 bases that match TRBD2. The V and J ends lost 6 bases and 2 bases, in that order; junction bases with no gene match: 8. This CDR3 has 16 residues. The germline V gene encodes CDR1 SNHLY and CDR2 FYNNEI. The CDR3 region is CASRPELAGVQETQYF. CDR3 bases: TGTGCCAGCAGGCCCGAACTAGCGGGGGTTCAAGAGACCCAGTACTTC.

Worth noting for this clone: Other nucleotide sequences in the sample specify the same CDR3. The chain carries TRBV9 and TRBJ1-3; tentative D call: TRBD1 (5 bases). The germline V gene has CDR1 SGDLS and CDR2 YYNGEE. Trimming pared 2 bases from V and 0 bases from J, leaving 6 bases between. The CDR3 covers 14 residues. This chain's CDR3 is CASSVQGSGNTIYF. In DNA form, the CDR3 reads TGTGCCAGCAGCGTTCAGGGCTCTGGAAACACCATATATTTT.

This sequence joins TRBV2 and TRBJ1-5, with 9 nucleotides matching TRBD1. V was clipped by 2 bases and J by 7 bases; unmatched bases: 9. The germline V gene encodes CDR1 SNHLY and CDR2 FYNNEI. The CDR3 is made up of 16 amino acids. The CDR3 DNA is TGTGCCAGCAGTGAACTCCCGACAGGGGGAAGGCAGCCCCAGCATTTT. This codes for CASSELPTGGRQPQHF.

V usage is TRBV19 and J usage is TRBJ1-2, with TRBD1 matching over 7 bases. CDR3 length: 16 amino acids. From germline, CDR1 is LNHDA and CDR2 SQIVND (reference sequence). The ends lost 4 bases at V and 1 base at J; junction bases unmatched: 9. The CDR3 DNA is TGTGCCAGTAGTACGGACAGGAGACCGATTAACTATGGCTACACCTTC. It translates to CASSTDRRPINYGYTF. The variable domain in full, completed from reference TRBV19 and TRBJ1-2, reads DGGITQSPKYLFRKEGQNVTLSCEQNLNHDAMYWYRQDPGQGLRLIYYSQIVNDFQKGDIAEGYSVSREKKESFPLTVTSAQKNPTAFYLCASSTDRRPINYGYTFGSGTRLTVV.

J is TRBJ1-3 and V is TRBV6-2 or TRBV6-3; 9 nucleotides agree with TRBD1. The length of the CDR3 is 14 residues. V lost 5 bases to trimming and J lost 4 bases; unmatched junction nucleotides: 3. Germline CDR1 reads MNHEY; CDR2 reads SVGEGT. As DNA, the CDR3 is TGTGCCAGCAGTCGGACAGGGGAAGGAAACACCATATATTTT. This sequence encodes CASSRTGEGNTIYF.

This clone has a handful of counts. Here the CDR3 DNA reads TGTGCCAGCAGCCAACCCGGGAACACTGAAGCTTTCTTT. This gives the protein CASSQPGNTEAFF. This rearrangement joins TRBV3-1 (or the pseudogene TRBV3-2) to TRBJ1-1; no clear D. The V gene's germline CDR1 is LGHDT and CDR2 YNNKEL (reference sequence). The CDR3 extends over 13 amino acids. The germline V and J ends were trimmed by 2 bases and 1 base, with 5 bases remaining between them.

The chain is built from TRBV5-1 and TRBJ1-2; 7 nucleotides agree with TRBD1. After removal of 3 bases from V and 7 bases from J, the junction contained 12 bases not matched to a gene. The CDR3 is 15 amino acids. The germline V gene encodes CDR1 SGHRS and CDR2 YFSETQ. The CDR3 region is CASSSDNKGGRGYTF. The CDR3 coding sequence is TGCGCCAGCAGCTCGGATAATAAAGGGGGCCGTGGCTACACCTTC.